This T cell receptor beta chain was recorded in a study of blood T cell repertoires in COVID-19. The wider study: Specimens from acute and convalescent COVID-19 originated in the United States, Italy and Spain. Sources were T cells, B-cell-depleted T cells, or PBMCs; the material itself was cDNA or gDNA.

Data came from immunoSEQ multiplex PCR; TCRdb stores just in-frame clones and leaves some out. The sample has 110,000 or so clones; roughly nine tenths are singletons. The V segment lost 4 bases and the J segment 2 bases; nucleotides outside the gene matches: 6. From germline, CDR1 is MRHNA and CDR2 SNTAGT. There are 15 residues in the CDR3. This clonotype originated in a human donor in a cohort sampled during active COVID-19. Sequencing input: peripheral blood. The chain uses TRBV6-4 and TRBJ1-2; 8 bases map to TRBD1. CDR3 sequence reads: CASSGLGTGNYGYTF. DNA for the CDR3: TGTGCCAGCAGTGGACTTGGGACAGGAAACTATGGCTACACCTTC.